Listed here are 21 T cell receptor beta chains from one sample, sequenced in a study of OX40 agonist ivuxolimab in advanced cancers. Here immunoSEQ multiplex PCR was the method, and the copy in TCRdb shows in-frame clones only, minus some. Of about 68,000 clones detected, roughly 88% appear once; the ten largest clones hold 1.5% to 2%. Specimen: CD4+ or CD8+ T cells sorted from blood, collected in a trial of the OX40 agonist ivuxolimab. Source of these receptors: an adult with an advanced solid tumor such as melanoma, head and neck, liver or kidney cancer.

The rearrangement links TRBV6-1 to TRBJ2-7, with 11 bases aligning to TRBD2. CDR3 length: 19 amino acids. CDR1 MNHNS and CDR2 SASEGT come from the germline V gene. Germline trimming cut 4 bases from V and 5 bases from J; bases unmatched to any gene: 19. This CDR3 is CASSGSGRRLAGGSNEQYF. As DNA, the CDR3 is TGTGCCAGCAGTGGAAGTGGGAGGCGTCTAGCGGGAGGTAGCAACGAGCAGTACTTC.

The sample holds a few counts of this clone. Written as DNA, the CDR3 is TGTGCCAGCAGCCGGGACAGGGGGAGATACGAGCAGTACTTC. Translated: CASSRDRGRYEQYF. The V gene is TRBV5-6, the J gene TRBJ2-7, with 11 bases matching TRBD1. V shed 4 bases and J 4 bases; nucleotides not matched to a gene: 4. The CDR3 is 14 residues long. Germline V CDR1 and CDR2: SGHDT, YYEEEE.

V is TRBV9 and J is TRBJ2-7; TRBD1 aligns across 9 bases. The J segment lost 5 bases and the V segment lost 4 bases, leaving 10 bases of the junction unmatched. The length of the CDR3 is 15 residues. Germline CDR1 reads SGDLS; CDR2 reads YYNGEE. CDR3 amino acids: CASSSGTGPPDEQYF. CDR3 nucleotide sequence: TGTGCCAGCAGCTCAGGGACAGGGCCGCCAGACGAGCAGTACTTC.

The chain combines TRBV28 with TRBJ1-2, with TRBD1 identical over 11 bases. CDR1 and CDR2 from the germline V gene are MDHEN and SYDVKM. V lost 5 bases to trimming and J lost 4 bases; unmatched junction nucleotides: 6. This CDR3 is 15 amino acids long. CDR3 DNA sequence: TGTGCCAGCAGTCTTACCGGGACAGGGGGCTATGGCTACACCTTC. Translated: CASSLTGTGGYGYTF.

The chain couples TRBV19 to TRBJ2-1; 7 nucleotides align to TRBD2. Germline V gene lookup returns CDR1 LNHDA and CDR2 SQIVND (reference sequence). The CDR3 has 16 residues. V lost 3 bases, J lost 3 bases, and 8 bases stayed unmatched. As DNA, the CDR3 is TGTGCCAGTAGTATTGGAAGCGGGGTCATCTACAATGAGCAGTTCTTC. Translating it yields CASSIGSGVIYNEQFF.

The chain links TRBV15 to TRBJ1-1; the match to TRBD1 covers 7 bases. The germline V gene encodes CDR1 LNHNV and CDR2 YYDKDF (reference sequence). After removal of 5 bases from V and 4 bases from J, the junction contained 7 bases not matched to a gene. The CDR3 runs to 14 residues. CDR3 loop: CATSRGQAPTEAFF. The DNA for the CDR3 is TGTGCCACCAGCCGAGGACAGGCGCCCACTGAAGCTTTCTTT. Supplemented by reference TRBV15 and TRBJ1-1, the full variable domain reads DAMVIQNPRYQVTQFGKPVTLSCSQTLNHNVMYWYQQKSSQAPKLLFHYYDKDFNNEADTPDNFQSRRPNTSFCFLDIRSPGLGDTAMYLCATSRGQAPTEAFFGQGTRLTVV.

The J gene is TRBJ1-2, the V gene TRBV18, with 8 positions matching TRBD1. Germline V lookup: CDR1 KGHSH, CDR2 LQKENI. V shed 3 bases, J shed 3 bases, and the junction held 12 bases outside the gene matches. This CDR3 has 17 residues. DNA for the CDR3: TGTGCCAGCTCACCCCGTGGCGACACAGGGGGGCACTATGGCTACACCTTC. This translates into CASSPRGDTGGHYGYTF.

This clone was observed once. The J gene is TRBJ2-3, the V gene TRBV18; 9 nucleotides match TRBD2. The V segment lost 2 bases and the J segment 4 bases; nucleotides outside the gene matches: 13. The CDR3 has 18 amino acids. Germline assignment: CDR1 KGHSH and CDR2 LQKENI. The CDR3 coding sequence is TGTGCCAGCTCACCATTGGGAGAGGCTAGCGGGACCCCAGATACGCAGTATTTT. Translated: CASSPLGEASGTPDTQYF.

This chain's CDR3 is CASSRGARNTGELFF. The CDR3 DNA reads as TGTGCCAGCAGCCGGGGGGCGAGGAACACCGGGGAGCTGTTTTTT. The rearrangement links TRBV14 to TRBJ2-2; D might be TRBD1 or TRBD2, each matching 6 bases. The CDR3 is 15 amino acids. CDR1 is SGHDN and CDR2 is FVKESK in the germline V gene. The V end was cut by 4 bases, the J end by 1 base, with 10 bases between.

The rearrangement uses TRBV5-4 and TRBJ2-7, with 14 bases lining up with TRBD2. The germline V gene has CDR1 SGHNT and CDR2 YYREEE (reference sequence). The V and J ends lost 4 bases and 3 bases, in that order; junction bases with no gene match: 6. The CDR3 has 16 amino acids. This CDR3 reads CASSKGLAGAGYEQYF. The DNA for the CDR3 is TGTGCCAGCAGCAAGGGACTAGCGGGAGCGGGCTACGAGCAGTACTTC.

CDR3 coding DNA: TGTGCCAGCAGCCAGGACAGGAGCAGCTCCTACGAGCAGTACTTC. It translates to CASSQDRSSSYEQYF. The genes are TRBV7-2 and TRBJ2-7; 7 nucleotides align to TRBD1. The junction had 7 bases not matched to a gene; V was cut back by 5 bases and J by 0 bases. This CDR3 has 15 amino acids. CDR1 and CDR2 (germline): SGHTA, FQGNSA.

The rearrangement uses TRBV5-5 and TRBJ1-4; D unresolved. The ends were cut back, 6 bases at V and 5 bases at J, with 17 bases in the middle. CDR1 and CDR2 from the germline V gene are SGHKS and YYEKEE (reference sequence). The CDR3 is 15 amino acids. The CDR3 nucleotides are TGTGCCAGCACCAAGGGTGTGGGAGAAAATGAAAAACTGTTTTTT. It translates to CASTKGVGENEKLFF.

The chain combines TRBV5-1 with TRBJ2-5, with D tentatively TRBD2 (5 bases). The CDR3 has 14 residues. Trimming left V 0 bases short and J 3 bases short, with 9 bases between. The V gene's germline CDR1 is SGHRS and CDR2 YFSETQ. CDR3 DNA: TGCGCCAGCAGCTTGGCCGCCGGGGAAGAGACCCAGTACTTC. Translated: CASSLAAGEETQYF.

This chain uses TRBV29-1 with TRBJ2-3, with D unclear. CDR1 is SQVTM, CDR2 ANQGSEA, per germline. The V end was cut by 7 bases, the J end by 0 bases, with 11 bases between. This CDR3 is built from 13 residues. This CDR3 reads CSDLHGSTDTQYF. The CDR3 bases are TGCAGCGACCTACACGGGAGCACAGATACGCAGTATTTT.

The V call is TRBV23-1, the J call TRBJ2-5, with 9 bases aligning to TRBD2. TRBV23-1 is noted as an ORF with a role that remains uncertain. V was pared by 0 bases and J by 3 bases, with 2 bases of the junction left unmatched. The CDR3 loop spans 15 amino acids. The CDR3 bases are TGCGCCAGCAGTCAATCCAGACTAGCGGAAGAGACCCAGTACTTC. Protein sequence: CASSQSRLAEETQYF.

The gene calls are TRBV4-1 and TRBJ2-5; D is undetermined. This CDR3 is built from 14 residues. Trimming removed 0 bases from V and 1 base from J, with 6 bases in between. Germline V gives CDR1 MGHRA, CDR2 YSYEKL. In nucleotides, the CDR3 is TGCGCCAGCAGCCAAGAAACTATCCAAGAGACCCAGTACTTC. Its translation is CASSQETIQETQYF.

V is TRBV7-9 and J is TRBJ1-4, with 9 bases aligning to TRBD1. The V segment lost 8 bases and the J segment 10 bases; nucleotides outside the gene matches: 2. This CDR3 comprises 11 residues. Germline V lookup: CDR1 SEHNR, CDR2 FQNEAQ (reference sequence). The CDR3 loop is CASQGQGKLFF. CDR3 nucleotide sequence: TGTGCCAGCCAGGGACAGGGAAAACTGTTTTTT.

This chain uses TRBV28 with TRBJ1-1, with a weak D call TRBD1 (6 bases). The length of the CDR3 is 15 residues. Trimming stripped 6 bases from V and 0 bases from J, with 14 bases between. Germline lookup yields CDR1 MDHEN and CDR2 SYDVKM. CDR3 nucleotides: TGTGCCAGCAGGCGATCCGGGACATTGAACACTGAAGCTTTCTTT. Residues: CASRRSGTLNTEAFF.

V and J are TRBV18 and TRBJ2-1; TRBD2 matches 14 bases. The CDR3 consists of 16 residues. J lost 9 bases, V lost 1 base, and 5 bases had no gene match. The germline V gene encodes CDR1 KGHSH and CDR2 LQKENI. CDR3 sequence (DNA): TGTGCCAGCTCACCACGACTAGCGGGAGGGCAGGGTGAGCAGTTCTTC. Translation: CASSPRLAGGQGEQFF.

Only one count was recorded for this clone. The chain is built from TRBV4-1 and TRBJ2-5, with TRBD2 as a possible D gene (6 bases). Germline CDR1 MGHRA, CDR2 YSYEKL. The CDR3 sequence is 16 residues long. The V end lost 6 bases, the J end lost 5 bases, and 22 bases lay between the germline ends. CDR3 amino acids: CASSGPGRETGETQYF. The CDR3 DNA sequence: TGCGCCAGCAGTGGACCGGGTCGGGAGACCGGGGAGACCCAGTACTTC.

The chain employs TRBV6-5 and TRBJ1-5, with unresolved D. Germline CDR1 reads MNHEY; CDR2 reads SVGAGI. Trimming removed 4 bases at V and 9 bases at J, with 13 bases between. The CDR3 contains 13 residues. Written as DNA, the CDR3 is TGTGCCAGCAGTTTTACGATGAGGTCGCCCCAGCATTTT. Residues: CASSFTMRSPQHF.